Reported below is one T cell receptor beta chain. The antigen is unknown. The V end lost 0 bases, the J end lost 6 bases, and 12 bases lay between the germline ends. This CDR3 region has 15 residues. Germline loops: CDR1 MNHEY, CDR2 SVGAGI. PBMCs numbering at least 6.5 million were isolated per sample. The data belong to a study of blood T cells in healthy people across ages. General study points: A strong correlation between TCR beta diversity and naive T cell percentage was seen. Age showed a roughly linear inverse relationship with TCR beta diversity per million T cells.

It was with a sample-barcoded 5' primer and a J-beta primer mix that a second PCR of roughly 7 to 12 cycles was run. TCRdb reprocessed the 5' RACE reads with MiXCR, giving one entry per CDR3 protein. The sample lists approximately 1,700,000 distinct CDR3 sequences, roughly two fifths occurring once. This TCR came from a human donor in good health. Sequencing input: blood. This chain connects TRBV6-5 to TRBJ2-1; possibly TRBD2 for D (5 bases). CDR3 nucleotides: TGTGCCAGCAGTTACTCGTTTACTAGGGCCAATGAGCAGTTCTTC. The encoded protein is CASSYSFTRANEQFF.